This T cell receptor beta chain was captured in a study of cytomegalovirus exposure and HLA in healthy donors. Study-wide context: There were about 85 million unique TCRs (from HLA-typed donors) in an early data release. Findings and limits, study-wide: One later analysis reportedly identified an Asian-associated ancestry cluster that showed fewer N-insertions than the approximately 710-donor mean. Presence/absence analyses rested on an assumption that sequencing depth was roughly uniform across donors. TCR beta V segments were, for the most part, productive about 87% or about 30% of the time in an earlier analysis.

PCR used 60 Vbeta primers and 13 Jbeta primers. The repertoire was sequenced with immunoSEQ multiplex PCR; TCRdb's copy has only in-frame clones and lacks some. This table has about 160,000 clones, roughly three quarters appearing once. This clone was seen a few times. What it binds is not known. The germline V gene has CDR1 LNHDA and CDR2 SQIVND (reference sequence). The CDR3 sequence is 16 residues long. The junction had 4 bases not matched to a gene; V was cut back by 4 bases and J by 5 bases. The sequenced sample was PBMCs. The TCR comes from a man aged 55 to 70 in good health and CMV-seronegative. V gene TRBV19 combines with J gene TRBJ2-3; 15 positions match TRBD2. The CDR3 DNA sequence: TGTGCCAGTAGTAAAGGGACTAGCGGGGGGCGAGATACGCAGTATTTT. Amino acids: CASSKGTSGGRDTQYF.